The 16 T cell receptor beta chains below all came from one sample that was sequenced in a study of T-cell memory formation after mild COVID-19. MiXCR, run by TCRdb on the 5' RACE reads, gives a single entry per CDR3 protein. This sample yields about 620,000 distinct CDR3 sequences, of which around 17% are seen a single time; about 12% belongs to the top ten. Sequencing input: PBMCs or a T cell subset sorted from them (not recorded which). Every receptor here comes from an adult woman who had mild COVID-19 (a few samples of this study predate the infection). Cell type and time point are not known.

In this sample, this clonotype turned up a few times. The chain combines TRBV9 with TRBJ2-2; D is unresolved. The CDR3 consists of 14 residues. CDR1 and CDR2 from the germline V gene are SGDLS and YYNGEE. V was shortened by 3 bases and J by 6 bases, with 12 bases between the two germline ends. For the CDR3, the DNA is TGTGCCAGCAGCGCACACAGTACACCCGGGGAGCTGTTTTTT. This translates into CASSAHSTPGELFF.

This clonotype appeared a few times. The chain recombines TRBV15 with TRBJ1-5; D not certain. The CDR3 has 15 residues. Trimming cost V 1 base and J 0 bases, with 7 bases left between them. CDR1 and CDR2 from the germline V gene are LNHNV and YYDKDF (reference sequence). The CDR3 is CATSRARISNQPQHF. CDR3 in DNA: TGTGCCACCAGCAGAGCGCGGATTAGCAATCAGCCCCAGCATTTT.

This chain joins TRBV4-1 and TRBJ2-7; TRBD1 matches at 10 bases. J lost 4 bases, V lost 4 bases, and 7 bases had no gene match. The CDR3 loop spans 15 amino acids. The germline CDR1 and CDR2 sequences are MGHRA and YSYEKL. DNA for the CDR3: TGCGCCAGCAGCCCAACCGGGACAGGGGAGTACGAGCAGTACTTC. Amino acid sequence: CASSPTGTGEYEQYF.

The chain is built from TRBV19 and TRBJ2-3; no clear D gene. The CDR3 has 14 residues. From germline, CDR1 is LNHDA and CDR2 SQIVND (reference sequence). V was pared by 5 bases and J by 3 bases, with 12 bases between. The CDR3: CASSAAGRTDTQYF. The CDR3 DNA sequence: TGTGCCAGTAGTGCCGCAGGACGGACAGATACGCAGTATTTT.

The chain employs TRBV27 and TRBJ2-7; the D is unclear. V lost 6 bases and J lost 2, with 11 bases in between. Germline CDR1 MNHEY, CDR2 SMNVEV (reference sequence). The CDR3 spans 13 residues. This CDR3 reads CASSRPGPYEQYF. The CDR3 DNA follows: TGTGCCAGCAGCCGCCCGGGCCCCTACGAGCAGTACTTC.

This sequence joins TRBV7-8 and TRBJ2-3; D ambiguous. The V gene's germline CDR1 is SGHVS and CDR2 FQNEAQ. V lost 6 bases, J lost 0 bases, and 16 bases lay in between. The CDR3 spans 16 residues. The chain's CDR3 is CASSLGPLSSTDTQYF. The CDR3 DNA follows: TGTGCCAGCAGTCTAGGTCCCCTATCTAGCACAGATACGCAGTATTTT.

The chain uses TRBV5-1 and TRBJ1-2, with a possible D match to TRBD1 (6 bases). The CDR3 spans 14 residues. CDR1 is SGHRS, CDR2 YFSETQ, per germline. The V end lost 4 bases, the J end lost 6 bases, and 16 bases lay between the germline ends. CDR3 amino acids: CASSEQGGQDGYTF. CDR3 sequence (DNA): TGCGCCAGCAGCGAACAGGGAGGGCAGGATGGCTACACCTTC.

This sequence joins TRBV7-2 and TRBJ2-5, with D unclear. The germline V and J ends were trimmed by 7 bases and 0 bases, with 15 bases remaining between them. Germline V CDR1 and CDR2: SGHTA, FQGNSA. The CDR3 has 15 residues. DNA of the CDR3: TGTGCCAGCACCTCTGGGCGACGGAACCAAGAGACCCAGTACTTC. It is translated as CASTSGRRNQETQYF.

A few counts support this clonotype. The chain couples TRBV4-3 to TRBJ1-2; TRBD1 aligns across 10 bases. The trim removed 3 bases at V and 6 bases at J, leaving 7 bases unmatched. The germline gives CDR1 LGHNA, CDR2 YSLEER. This CDR3 region has 15 residues. The CDR3 DNA sequence: TGCGCCAGCAGCCACTATCTCGGGACAGGGGATGGCTACACCTTC. This codes for CASSHYLGTGDGYTF.

This sequence joins TRBV4-2 and TRBJ1-2; the D gene is possibly TRBD1 (5 bases). With 0 bases removed from V and 8 bases from J, the gap between germline ends came to 7 bases. The V gene's germline CDR1 is LGHNA and CDR2 YNFKEQ. The CDR3 has 12 amino acids. This CDR3 reads CASSQEAGGYTF. As DNA, the CDR3 is TGTGCCAGCAGCCAAGAAGCAGGGGGCTACACCTTC.

The chain uses TRBV14 and TRBJ1-3; D remains unclear. Germline loops: CDR1 SGHDN, CDR2 FVKESK. The CDR3 sequence is 17 residues long. V was shortened by 1 base and J by 4 bases, with 17 bases between the two germline ends. This chain's CDR3 is CASSQATVAWAGNTIYF. CDR3 bases: TGTGCCAGCAGCCAAGCAACGGTGGCCTGGGCCGGAAACACCATATATTTT.

V gene TRBV4-3 combines with J gene TRBJ2-5; D is possibly TRBD2 (5 bases). CDR1 is LGHNA, CDR2 YSLEER, per germline. V lost 1 base and J lost 2, with 8 bases in between. This CDR3 is 14 amino acids long. The CDR3 reads CASSQGTSQETQYF. CDR3 sequence (DNA): TGCGCCAGCAGCCAAGGAACTAGTCAAGAGACCCAGTACTTC.

This clonotype has a handful of counts. The rearrangement links TRBV7-9 to TRBJ1-1, with no clear D. V was shortened by 10 bases and J by 2 bases, with 11 bases between the two germline ends. The V gene's germline CDR1 is SEHNR and CDR2 FQNEAQ (reference sequence). There are 12 residues in the CDR3. The CDR3 coding sequence is TGTGCCACCTCGACGGTTAACACTGAAGCTTTCTTT. Translation gives CATSTVNTEAFF.

The chain couples TRBV4-1 to TRBJ1-3; tentatively, D is TRBD1 (5 bases). This CDR3 spans 13 amino acids. The ends were cut back, 4 bases at V and 4 bases at J, with 8 bases in the middle. From germline, CDR1 is MGHRA and CDR2 YSYEKL. Written as DNA, the CDR3 is TGCGCCAGCAGCCCGAACAGGGGAAACACCATATATTTT. Its protein is CASSPNRGNTIYF.

This clonotype was observed once. The V call is TRBV5-1, the J call TRBJ1-1, with TRBD1 matching 7 bases. Germline V gene sequence: CDR1 SGHRS, CDR2 YFSETQ. This CDR3 spans 16 amino acids. J lost 4 bases, V lost 0 bases, and 9 bases had no gene match. CDR3 loop: CASSLATGWGSTEAFF. The CDR3 nucleotides read TGCGCCAGCAGCTTGGCGACAGGGTGGGGGAGCACTGAAGCTTTCTTT.

V usage is TRBV7-2 and J usage is TRBJ2-3; D is unresolved. Looked up from germline, CDR1 is SGHTA and CDR2 is FQGNSA. The CDR3 has 16 residues. V was pared by 5 bases and J by 0 bases, with 15 bases between. The CDR3 nucleotides are TGTGCCAGCAGCCCAGCTCCCCGACTTAGCACAGATACGCAGTATTTT. It translates to CASSPAPRLSTDTQYF.